These T cell receptor beta chains were read from a single sample in a study of T cells after posttransplantation cyclophosphamide. Sequencing was performed with immunoSEQ multiplex PCR; in TCRdb, only in-frame clones are kept and a portion is missing. The data contain 7,500 to 9,500 clones, approximately 89% of them singletons. Sequencing used memory CD4+ T cells sorted from PBMCs. The receptor set was obtained from a woman aged 55 to 70 in good health, CMV-negative, and a related stem cell transplant donor. CDR3s include the opening cysteine and the closing phenylalanine or tryptophan. Fields, in order: clone size, V gene, CDR3 length, D gene, J gene, CDR3 DNA, CDR3 protein. A D gene is named only where the DNA matches it firmly. Clone size is not always given. Where it is, it says once, few, many or a class for expanded clones.

-,TRBV15,17,TRBD1,TRBJ1-5,TGTGCCACCAGCAGACCCTTGACAGGGGTCGCCGGGCAGCCCCAGCATTTT,CATSRPLTGVAGQPQHF
-,TRBV7-2,15,TRBD1,TRBJ2-5,TGTGCCAGCAACGACAGGGGTACGATCCAAGAGACCCAGTACTTC,CASNDRGTIQETQYF
-,TRBV10-3,14,TRBD1,TRBJ1-6,TGTGCCATCAGCCGACGTACAGGGGACTCACCCCTCCACTTT,CAISRRTGDSPLHF
-,TRBV7-2,13,-,TRBJ1-2,TGTGCCAGCAGCTTACGGGGAATAGGTGGCTACACCTTC,CASSLRGIGGYTF
-,TRBV2,15,TRBD2,TRBJ2-3,TGTGCCAGCAGTGATTGGGCTAGCGGGAGTAATACGCAGTATTTT,CASSDWASGSNTQYF
-,TRBV9,18,TRBD2,TRBJ2-7,TGTGCCAGCAGCCCCCACGGGGTGACTAGCGGGAGTATATACGAGCAGTACTTC,CASSPHGVTSGSIYEQYF
-,TRBV19,17,-,TRBJ1-2,TGTGCCAGTAGTTCGACCCCCGGGACATGGAATAACTATGGCTACACCTTC,CASSSTPGTWNNYGYTF
once,TRBV10-3,15,TRBD1,TRBJ1-4,TGTGCCATCAGTGACCCCGGGACAGGGAATGAAAAACTGTTTTTT,CAISDPGTGNEKLFF
-,TRBV18,15,TRBD1,TRBJ1-5,TGTGCCAGCTCACCCGGGACAGGGGCAGGACAGCCCCAGCATTTT,CASSPGTGAGQPQHF
-,TRBV2,17,-,TRBJ1-2,TGTGCCAGCACGCTAGGGTTCGGGAGGGCTTTGGACTATGGCTACACCTTC,CASTLGFGRALDYGYTF
-,TRBV11-2,15,TRBD2,TRBJ2-1,TGTGCCAGCAGCCCCGGACTAGCGGGAGAACATGAGCAGTTCTTC,CASSPGLAGEHEQFF
once,TRBV7-2,14,-,TRBJ2-1,TGTGCCAGCAGCTCCAATAACCAGGGCCATGAGCAGTTCTTC,CASSSNNQGHEQFF
-,TRBV10-3,14,TRBD1,TRBJ2-7,TGTGCCACCGCCTTCGGGACAGGCCCTAAGATGCAGTACTTC,CATAFGTGPKMQYF
-,TRBV5-4,16,-,TRBJ1-6,TGTGCCAGCAGCCTTAAAGACAGGCCGATCAATTCACCCCTCCACTTT,CASSLKDRPINSPLHF
-,TRBV19,15,-,TRBJ2-2,TGTGCCAGTAGGCCCAGGGGAAGGGACACCGGGGAGCTGTTTTTT,CASRPRGRDTGELFF
once,TRBV6-5,15,-,TRBJ2-2,TGTGCCAGCAGGCCCGGGACACATAACACCGGGGAGCTGTTTTTT,CASRPGTHNTGELFF
-,TRBV28,14,TRBD1,TRBJ1-6,TGTGCCAGCAGCATCGGGACAGGGCATTCACCCCTCCACTTT,CASSIGTGHSPLHF
-,TRBV10-3,12,TRBD2,TRBJ2-3,TGTGCTACCGGGGGGGCGCGGGATACGCAGTATTTT,CATGGARDTQYF
-,TRBV7-2,13,-,TRBJ1-6,TGTGCCAGCAGCTCTGTAGGGGAATCACCCCTCCACTTT,CASSSVGESPLHF
-,TRBV7-9,16,TRBD2,TRBJ2-3,TGTGCCAGCAGCTCGGGGACTAGCGGGAGCGAGGATACGCAGTATTTT,CASSSGTSGSEDTQYF
few,TRBV10-1,18,TRBD1,TRBJ2-6,TGCGCCAGCACTGTTGACCGGGACAGGTGGCCTGGGGCCAACGTCCTGACTTTC,CASTVDRDRWPGANVLTF
-,TRBV7-2,14,-,TRBJ2-5,TGTGCCAGCAGCACAGGGACACATCAAGAGACCCAGTACTTC,CASSTGTHQETQYF
few,TRBV29-1,15,-,TRBJ2-3,TGCAGCGGGTCAGGTCGGGGGGCATGGACAGATACGCAGTATTTT,CSGSGRGAWTDTQYF
once,TRBV6-5,14,-,TRBJ2-2,TGTGCCAGCAGTGAGCAGGGGAACACCGGGGAGCTGTTTTTT,CASSEQGNTGELFF
-,TRBV6-5,15,TRBD2,TRBJ2-2,TGTGCCAGCAGGTCACTCGGGGGGGGGACCGGGGAGCTGTTTTTT,CASRSLGGGTGELFF
-,TRBV10-3,13,-,TRBJ2-7,TGTGCCATCACTGGGACACACTCCTACGAGCAGTACTTC,CAITGTHSYEQYF
-,TRBV7-9,14,-,TRBJ2-1,TGTGCCAGCAGCTTAGAGTCTATTATCGCCGTCCAGTTCTTC,CASSLESIIAVQFF
-,TRBV19,13,TRBD1,TRBJ1-4,TGTGCCACCCGGGACAGGGAAGGTGAAAAACTGTTTTTT,CATRDREGEKLFF
-,TRBV5-4,14,-,TRBJ2-3,TGTGCCAGCAGCTTGGCCATGAGCACAGATACGCAGTATTTT,CASSLAMSTDTQYF
-,TRBV7-2,18,-,TRBJ2-2,TGTGCCAGCAGCTTAGCGTTGGCAGGGTTGGGAAACACCGGGGAGCTGTTTTTT,CASSLALAGLGNTGELFF
-,TRBV7-6,15,TRBD2,TRBJ2-3,TGTGCCAGCAGCAGGACTAGCGGGGGGCTCCTTACGCAGTATTTT,CASSRTSGGLLTQYF
-,TRBV7-8,16,-,TRBJ2-1,TGTGCCAGCAGCTTAGGATGGCTTGGTAACTACAATGAGCAGTTCTTC,CASSLGWLGNYNEQFF
-,TRBV7-3,15,TRBD1,TRBJ1-6,TGTGCCAGCAGCTTAGAGGGACAGGGTAATTCACCCCTCCACTTT,CASSLEGQGNSPLHF
-,TRBV29-1,12,-,TRBJ1-3,TGCAGCGTTGCAACGGTTGGAAACACCATATATTTT,CSVATVGNTIYF
-,TRBV27,14,-,TRBJ2-2,TGTGCCAGCAGAAAATGGAGGAACACCGGGGAGCTGTTTTTT,CASRKWRNTGELFF
-,TRBV9,16,-,TRBJ2-1,TGTGCCAGCAGCGTAGCTGGCGGGATTGGTCGGAATGAGCAGTTCTTC,CASSVAGGIGRNEQFF
-,TRBV4-2,16,TRBD2,TRBJ2-3,TGTGCCAGCAGCCAGCTCCTAGCGGGAGTCACAGATACGCAGTATTTT,CASSQLLAGVTDTQYF
-,TRBV7-7,14,-,TRBJ2-3,TGTGCTAGTTCGGACCTTCGGGGTTCAGATACGCAGTATTTT,CASSDLRGSDTQYF
-,TRBV7-2,15,TRBD1,TRBJ1-2,TGTGCCAGCAGCTTAGCGCCGGGACAGGGCTATGGCTACACCTTC,CASSLAPGQGYGYTF
-,TRBV28,15,-,TRBJ1-2,TGTGCCAGCAGCCGTGCGTATGGGGGCAACTATGGCTACACCTTC,CASSRAYGGNYGYTF
-,TRBV7-9,15,-,TRBJ1-4,TGTGCCAGCAGCTTAACCGGTTACAGGAATGAAAAACTGTTTTTT,CASSLTGYRNEKLFF
-,TRBV7-2,15,-,TRBJ2-1,TGTGCCAGCAGCTTAGAGGGAGACTCCTACAATGAGCAGTTCTTC,CASSLEGDSYNEQFF
-,TRBV14,14,-,TRBJ1-6,TGTGCCAGCAGCCAAGCTGCTGCGAATTCACCCCTCCACTTT,CASSQAAANSPLHF
-,TRBV5-1,15,TRBD1,TRBJ2-1,TGCGCCAGCAGCTACGGACAGGGTCCCTACAATGAGCAGTTCTTC,CASSYGQGPYNEQFF
-,TRBV5-4,15,-,TRBJ1-2,TGTGCCAGCAGCTCCCCCGACATAGCTAACTATGGCTACACCTTC,CASSSPDIANYGYTF
-,TRBV7-7,16,TRBD1,TRBJ2-3,TGTGCTAGCAGCTTAGGGACAGGGAGGGGAGTAGATACGCAGTATTTT,CASSLGTGRGVDTQYF
-,TRBV19,12,-,TRBJ1-4,TGTGCCAGTAGTACTTCCCCCCGGGAACTGTTTTTT,CASSTSPRELFF
-,TRBV7-2,14,-,TRBJ2-7,TGTGCCAGCAGGAGCGCTCCCCTATCCTACGAGCAGTACTTC,CASRSAPLSYEQYF
-,TRBV7-2,12,-,TRBJ2-5,TGTGCCAGCAGCTCCGGGGGAGAGACCCAGTACTTC,CASSSGGETQYF